The next 26 T cell receptor beta chains were all read from a single sample in a study of cytomegalovirus exposure and HLA in healthy donors. The protocol was immunoSEQ multiplex PCR, while the TCRdb copy is restricted to in-frame clones and leaves out a portion. The sample includes about 250,000 clones, about 90% seen only once; the top ten take 12%. Material: PBMCs. These receptors were collected from a man younger than 35 in good health and CMV-seropositive.

The chain uses TRBV6-1 and TRBJ2-7; D not certain. Germline loops: CDR1 MNHNS, CDR2 SASEGT. The CDR3 covers 11 residues. V lost 6 bases to trimming and J lost 4 bases, with 7 bases between them. The CDR3 DNA reads as TGTGCCAGCAGCCGTGGGTACGAGCAGTACTTC. Encoded protein: CASSRGYEQYF.

This clone was picked up a small number of times. This chain joins TRBV29-1 and TRBJ2-1; 7 bases align to TRBD2. Unmatched junction bases numbered 9, after V lost 3 bases and J lost 4 bases. The CDR3 contains 15 residues. Germline-derived CDR1 and CDR2 are SQVTM and ANQGSEA. CDR3 sequence: CSVDDAGDYYNEQFF. Written as DNA, the CDR3 is TGCAGCGTTGACGACGCGGGAGACTATTACAATGAGCAGTTCTTC.

V and J are TRBV4-2 and TRBJ2-7, with a possible D match to TRBD2 (6 bases). CDR3 length: 14 amino acids. The germline gives CDR1 LGHNA, CDR2 YNFKEQ. V was trimmed by 4 bases and J by 5 bases, leaving 15 bases between them. The CDR3 sequence: CASSLRRGDDEQYF. CDR3 sequence (DNA): TGTGCCAGCAGCCTCAGGAGGGGAGACGACGAGCAGTACTTC.

The V gene is TRBV29-1, the J gene TRBJ1-5; 8 nucleotides align to TRBD1. The CDR3 spans 13 residues. Germline trimming cut 5 bases from V and 6 bases from J; bases unmatched to any gene: 6. The germline V gene encodes CDR1 SQVTM and CDR2 ANQGSEA. The CDR3 DNA sequence: TGCAGCGTTTCCGGGACAGGCGGTCAGCCCCAGCATTTT. This gives the protein CSVSGTGGQPQHF.

V gene TRBV9 combines with J gene TRBJ2-1; the D gene is possibly TRBD2 (6 bases). V shed 0 bases and J shed 4 bases, with 8 bases lying between them. From germline, CDR1 is SGDLS and CDR2 YYNGEE. The CDR3 loop spans 14 amino acids. The CDR3 spells CASSVAGEYNEQFF. The CDR3 DNA reads as TGTGCCAGCAGCGTAGCGGGAGAATACAATGAGCAGTTCTTC. Using reference TRBV9 and TRBJ2-1 for the parts outside the CDR3, the full variable domain is DSGVTQTPKHLITATGQRVTLRCSPRSGDLSVYWYQQSLDQGLQFLIQYYNGEERAKGNILERFSAQQFPDLHSELNLSSLELGDSALYFCASSVAGEYNEQFFGPGTRLTVL.

The chain employs TRBV28 and TRBJ2-7; TRBD1 agrees at 7 bases. Germline trimming cut 6 bases from V and 4 bases from J; bases unmatched to any gene: 12. This CDR3 has 15 amino acids. Germline V lookup: CDR1 MDHEN, CDR2 SYDVKM. The CDR3 sequence: CASRPRAGGLYEQYF. Here the CDR3 DNA reads TGTGCCAGCAGACCCCGGGCAGGGGGATTGTACGAGCAGTACTTC.

The genes are TRBV5-6 and TRBJ2-5; 9 bases are shared with TRBD2. CDR3 length: 14 amino acids. After removal of 2 bases from V and 5 bases from J, the junction contained 4 bases not matched to a gene. Germline CDR1 SGHDT, CDR2 YYEEEE. The CDR3, as DNA: TGTGCCAGCAGCTTTAGCGGGAGTCGCGAGACCCAGTACTTC. Translation: CASSFSGSRETQYF. The full variable domain, its missing parts supplied by reference TRBV5-6 and TRBJ2-5, is DAGVTQSPTHLIKTRGQQVTLRCSPKSGHDTVSWYQQALGQGPQFIFQYYEEEERQRGNFPDRFSGHQFPNYSSELNVNALLLGDSALYLCASSFSGSRETQYFGPGTRLLVL.

This clone appeared once. CDR3 residues: CSVEETPRRGNEQFF. The CDR3 nucleotides read TGCAGCGTTGAAGAAACCCCGCGGAGGGGCAATGAGCAGTTCTTC. The chain is built from TRBV29-1 and TRBJ2-1; TRBD2 might be the D (6 bases). Trimming cost V 0 bases and J 6 bases, with 15 bases left between them. Germline V gene sequence: CDR1 SQVTM, CDR2 ANQGSEA. This CDR3 region has 15 residues.

V is TRBV28 and J is TRBJ2-2; either TRBD1 or TRBD2 may fit D (5 bases each). Trimming cost V 5 bases and J 2 bases, with 15 bases left between them. This CDR3 has 16 residues. Germline loops: CDR1 MDHEN, CDR2 SYDVKM. DNA of the CDR3: TGTGCCAGCAGTGCCCCCGGGGCGGCTAACACCGGGGAGCTGTTTTTT. This gives the protein CASSAPGAANTGELFF.

The chain recombines TRBV5-1 with TRBJ1-2; 7 bases match TRBD1. The CDR3 extends over 16 amino acids. V was pared by 4 bases and J by 2 bases, with 11 bases of the junction left unmatched. Germline CDR1 reads SGHRS; CDR2 reads YFSETQ. In nucleotides, the CDR3 is TGCGCCAGCAGCCCCATATTGGGAGGGGGCAACTATGGCTACACCTTC. Amino acids: CASSPILGGGNYGYTF.

This clone was observed a single time. The chain couples TRBV5-1 to TRBJ1-2; TRBD1 aligns across 7 bases. With V trimmed by 5 bases and J by 7 bases, 5 bases remained unmatched. Germline V gene lookup returns CDR1 SGHRS and CDR2 YFSETQ. CDR3 length: 12 amino acids. CDR3 amino acids: CASSTNRGGYTF. In nucleotides, the CDR3 is TGCGCCAGCAGTACGAACAGGGGTGGCTACACCTTC.

V gene TRBV2 combines with J gene TRBJ1-1; 8 nucleotides line up with TRBD1. CDR1 and CDR2 from the germline V gene are SNHLY and FYNNEI. The V gene end was trimmed by 8 bases and the J gene end by 1 base; junction bases not matched to a gene: 6. This CDR3 region has 14 residues. This chain's CDR3 is CASRRQGRNTEAFF. The CDR3 nucleotides are TGTGCCAGCCGTAGACAGGGGAGGAACACTGAAGCTTTCTTT.

The chain is built from TRBV27 and TRBJ2-7; the match to TRBD1 covers 7 bases. The ends lost 6 bases at V and 2 bases at J; junction bases unmatched: 10. The germline V gene encodes CDR1 MNHEY and CDR2 SMNVEV (reference sequence). The CDR3 contains 15 residues. For the CDR3, the DNA is TGTGCCAGCAGCCCGGCCGGGACAGCGACCTACGAGCAGTACTTC. As protein: CASSPAGTATYEQYF.

The chain joins TRBV23-1 to TRBJ2-4; no clear D. TRBV23-1 is filed as an ORF, its function uncertain. V was cut by 4 bases and J by 0 bases, with 22 bases left in between. The CDR3 has 19 residues. The CDR3 nucleotides are TGCGCCAGCAGTCTTCTCCGGGTCCCTACTTCTGTAGCCAAAAACATTCAGTACTTC. Translating it yields CASSLLRVPTSVAKNIQYF.

The genes are TRBV28 and TRBJ1-2, with TRBD1 identical over 7 bases. The CDR3 contains 15 residues. Germline values: CDR1 MDHEN, CDR2 SYDVKM. V lost 5 bases, J lost 4 bases, and 10 bases stayed unmatched. CDR3 protein: CASSEPGQIFYGYTF. DNA for the CDR3: TGTGCCAGCAGTGAACCGGGACAGATATTCTATGGCTACACCTTC.

This clone occurred once. The V call is TRBV9, the J call TRBJ2-5; weak D call: TRBD1 (5 bases). V was trimmed by 0 bases and J by 5 bases, leaving 11 bases between them. CDR1 and CDR2 (germline): SGDLS, YYNGEE. The CDR3 is 14 residues long. The CDR3 sequence: CASSVGLGAETQYF. CDR3 sequence (DNA): TGTGCCAGCAGCGTAGGGTTAGGGGCCGAGACCCAGTACTTC.

The rearrangement links TRBV11-2 to TRBJ2-7; a possible D gene is TRBD1 (6 bases). The length of the CDR3 is 15 residues. CDR1 SGHAT and CDR2 FQNNGV come from the germline V gene. Between the trimmed V and J ends, which lost 5 bases and 3 bases, there was a span of 17 bases. CDR3 protein: CASSAYREPIYEQYF. In DNA form, the CDR3 reads TGTGCCAGCAGCGCGTACAGGGAACCTATCTACGAGCAGTACTTC.

The V call is TRBV7-2, the J call TRBJ2-4, with 11 bases lining up with TRBD1. Germline V gives CDR1 SGHTA, CDR2 FQGNSA. After removal of 3 bases from V and 7 bases from J, the junction contained 17 bases not matched to a gene. This CDR3 is 19 amino acids long. CDR3 amino acids: CASSFLSSLPGQGVNIQYF. In nucleotides, the CDR3 is TGTGCCAGCAGCTTCCTATCTTCCCTCCCGGGACAGGGGGTCAACATTCAGTACTTC.

The genes are TRBV7-7 and TRBJ2-1, with D possibly being TRBD1 (5 bases). Germline V gives CDR1 SSHAT, CDR2 FNYEAQ (reference sequence). CDR3 size: 13 residues. Deletions cut 3 bases from V and 5 bases from J, with 8 bases between. CDR3 protein: CASSLGLNNEQFF. CDR3 bases: TGTGCCAGCAGCTTGGGGCTGAACAATGAGCAGTTCTTC.

The chain combines TRBV30 with TRBJ2-3; 8 nucleotides line up with TRBD2. Losses at the gene ends were 2 bases for V and 2 bases for J; bases not matched to a gene: 15. Germline CDR1 reads GTSNPN; CDR2 reads SVGIG (reference sequence). The CDR3 totals 18 residues. The CDR3 bases are TGTGCCTGGAGTCAGGGTTTTAGCGGGATGCATTTCACAGATACGCAGTATTTT. Protein sequence: CAWSQGFSGMHFTDTQYF.

The CDR3 DNA reads TGTGCCAGCAGTTCGAGTGAAAAACTGTTTTTT. It is translated as CASSSSEKLFF. The chain uses TRBV11-2 and TRBJ1-4; D unclear. The ends were cut back, 6 bases at V and 7 bases at J, with 6 bases in the middle. From germline, CDR1 is SGHAT and CDR2 FQNNGV. The CDR3 is 11 residues long.

This chain joins TRBV12-5 and TRBJ2-5; 13 bases align to TRBD2. CDR1 and CDR2 (germline): LGHNT, FRNRAP. The V and J ends lost 0 bases and 5 bases, in that order; junction bases with no gene match: 9. The CDR3 spans 18 residues. This chain's CDR3 is CASGLVLGLAGAPETQYF. The DNA for the CDR3 is TGTGCTAGTGGTTTGGTACTAGGACTAGCGGGAGCACCGGAGACCCAGTACTTC.

The chain recombines TRBV6-1 with TRBJ2-7; 9 bases agree with TRBD2. CDR1 and CDR2 from the germline V gene are MNHNS and SASEGT. Trimming took 0 bases from V and 4 from J; bases not matched to a gene: 4. The CDR3 runs to 15 residues. The CDR3 reads CASSEAGTSPYEQYF. The CDR3 coding sequence is TGTGCCAGCAGTGAAGCGGGGACTAGCCCGTACGAGCAGTACTTC.

The V gene is TRBV6-1, the J gene TRBJ2-7, with 9 bases lining up with TRBD1. V was clipped by 5 bases and J by 3 bases; unmatched bases: 2. The CDR3 has 13 residues. Germline-derived CDR1 and CDR2 are MNHNS and SASEGT. The CDR3 nucleotides are TGTGCCAGCAGTCCGGACAGGGGCTACGAGCAGTACTTC. This encodes CASSPDRGYEQYF.

The rearrangement joins TRBV18 to TRBJ1-4; 9 bases map to TRBD1. Germline loops: CDR1 KGHSH, CDR2 LQKENI. The CDR3 has 15 residues. With 4 bases clipped from V and 5 bases from J, the junction kept 5 bases outside the gene matches. CDR3 protein: CASSRAGTGNEKLFF. The CDR3 nucleotides read TGTGCCAGCTCACGAGCCGGGACAGGGAATGAAAAACTGTTTTTT.

This sequence joins TRBV15 and TRBJ1-3, with 7 nucleotides matching TRBD1. The germline CDR1 and CDR2 sequences are LNHNV and YYDKDF (reference sequence). This CDR3 is 19 amino acids long. V trimming: 3 bases; J trimming: 0 bases; junction bases outside the gene matches: 14. The CDR3 nucleotides read TGTGCCACCAGCAGGGGCCTCCGCCCGGGACAGCACTCTGGAAACACCATATATTTT. Encoded protein: CATSRGLRPGQHSGNTIYF.